This T cell receptor (beta chain) appears in the sequencing data of a study of T cells in pancreatic ductal adenocarcinoma. Points from the study as a whole: Results skew toward the minority of patients with early-stage disease.

TCRdb's copy holds only in-frame clones and misses some; the assay was immunoSEQ multiplex PCR. The repertoire holds 97,000 or so clones, with roughly 96% as singletons. Concerning this clone itself: The target antigen is unknown.

The CDR3 is 14 amino acids. Looked up from germline, CDR1 is LNHDA and CDR2 is SQIVND (reference sequence). Unmatched junction bases numbered 12, after V lost 9 bases and J lost 7 bases. Selected pancreatic ductal adenocarcinoma patients had undergone surgery without neoadjuvant therapy. Sequencing was carried out using PBMCs. This TCR derives from a human donor with pancreatic ductal adenocarcinoma. This chain connects TRBV19 to TRBJ2-3; 8 nucleotides match TRBD1. CDR3 sequence: CASLGQVGSHTQYF. The CDR3 DNA reads as TGTGCCAGCTTGGGACAGGTGGGCTCACATACGCAGTATTTT.